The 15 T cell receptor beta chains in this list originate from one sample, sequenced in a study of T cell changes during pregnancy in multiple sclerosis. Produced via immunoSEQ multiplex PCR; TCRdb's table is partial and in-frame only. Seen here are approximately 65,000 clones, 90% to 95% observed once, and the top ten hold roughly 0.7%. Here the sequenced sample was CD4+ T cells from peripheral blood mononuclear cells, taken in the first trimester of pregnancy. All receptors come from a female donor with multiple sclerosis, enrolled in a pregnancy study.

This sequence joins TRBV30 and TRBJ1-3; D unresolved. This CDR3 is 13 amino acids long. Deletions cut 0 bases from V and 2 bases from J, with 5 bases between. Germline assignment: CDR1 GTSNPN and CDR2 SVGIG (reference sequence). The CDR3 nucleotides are TGTGCCTGGAGTGTACGGGCTGGAAACACCATATATTTT. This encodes CAWSVRAGNTIYF.

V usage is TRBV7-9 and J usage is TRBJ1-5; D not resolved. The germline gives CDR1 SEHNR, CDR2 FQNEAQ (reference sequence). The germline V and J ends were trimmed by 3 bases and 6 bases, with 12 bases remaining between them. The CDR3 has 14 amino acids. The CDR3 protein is CASSLGASGQPQHF. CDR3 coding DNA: TGTGCCAGCAGCTTGGGAGCATCCGGTCAGCCCCAGCATTTT.

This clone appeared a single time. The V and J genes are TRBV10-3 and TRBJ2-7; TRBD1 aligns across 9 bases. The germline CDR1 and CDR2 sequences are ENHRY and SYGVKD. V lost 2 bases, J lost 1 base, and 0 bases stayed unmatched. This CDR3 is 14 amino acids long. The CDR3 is CAISEGQGSYEQYF. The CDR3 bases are TGTGCCATCAGTGAGGGACAGGGGTCCTACGAGCAGTACTTC.

The CDR3 coding sequence is TGTGCCAGCAGTTTCGCTAGCGGGGGTAATCGGCAGTTCTTC. This encodes CASSFASGGNRQFF. The chain links TRBV27 to TRBJ2-1, with 10 bases fitting TRBD2. From germline, CDR1 is MNHEY and CDR2 SMNVEV (reference sequence). The CDR3 runs 14 residues. Unmatched junction bases numbered 8, after V lost 3 bases and J lost 12 bases.

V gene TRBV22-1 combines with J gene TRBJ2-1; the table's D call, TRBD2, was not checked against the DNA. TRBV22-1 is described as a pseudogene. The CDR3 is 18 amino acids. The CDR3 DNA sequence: TGTCCTGGGAGCGCACGTACAAGGGGCTGGGAGGACAACAATGAGCAGTTCTTC. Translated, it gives CPGSARTRGWEDNNEQFF.

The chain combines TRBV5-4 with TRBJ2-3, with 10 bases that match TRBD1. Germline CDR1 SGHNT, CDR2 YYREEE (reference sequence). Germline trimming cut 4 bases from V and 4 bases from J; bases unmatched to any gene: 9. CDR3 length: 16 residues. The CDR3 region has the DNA TGTGCCAGCAGCCCGGGCGGGGACAGGGGCGCAGATACGCAGTATTTT. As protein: CASSPGGDRGADTQYF. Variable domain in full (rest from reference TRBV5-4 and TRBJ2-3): ETGVTQSPTHLIKTRGQQVTLRCSSQSGHNTVSWYQQALGQGPQFIFQYYREEENGRGNFPPRFSGLQFPNYSSELNVNALELDDSALYLCASSPGGDRGADTQYFGPGTRLTVL.

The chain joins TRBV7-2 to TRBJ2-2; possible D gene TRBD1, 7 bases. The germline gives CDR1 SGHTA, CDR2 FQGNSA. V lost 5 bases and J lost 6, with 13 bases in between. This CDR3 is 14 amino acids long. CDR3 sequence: CASSPDRRAGELFF. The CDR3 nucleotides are TGTGCCAGCAGCCCGGACAGGAGGGCCGGGGAGCTGTTTTTT.

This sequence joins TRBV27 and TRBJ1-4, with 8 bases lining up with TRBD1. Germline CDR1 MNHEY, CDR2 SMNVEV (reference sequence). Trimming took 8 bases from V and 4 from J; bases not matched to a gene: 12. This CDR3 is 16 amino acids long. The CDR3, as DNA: TGTGCCAGCCGAGAAAGACAGGGGCACATTAATGAAAAACTGTTTTTT. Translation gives CASRERQGHINEKLFF.

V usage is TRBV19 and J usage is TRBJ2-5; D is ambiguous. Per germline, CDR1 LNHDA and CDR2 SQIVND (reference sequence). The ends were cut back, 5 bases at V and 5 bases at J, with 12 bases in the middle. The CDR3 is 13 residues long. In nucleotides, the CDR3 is TGTGCCAGTAGTCCATGGGCCGACGAGACCCAGTACTTC. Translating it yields CASSPWADETQYF.

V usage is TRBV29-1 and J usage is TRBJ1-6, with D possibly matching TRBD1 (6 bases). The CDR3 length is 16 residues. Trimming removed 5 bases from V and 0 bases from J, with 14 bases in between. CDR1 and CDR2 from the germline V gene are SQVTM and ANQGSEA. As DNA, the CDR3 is TGCAGCGTTCGGACAGAAGAAAGCTCCTATAATTCACCCCTCCACTTT. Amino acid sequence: CSVRTEESSYNSPLHF.

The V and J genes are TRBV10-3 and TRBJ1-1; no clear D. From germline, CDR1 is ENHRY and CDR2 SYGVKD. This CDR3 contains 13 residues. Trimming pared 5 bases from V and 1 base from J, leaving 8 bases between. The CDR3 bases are TGTGCCATCAGTCCCACAGAGAACACTGAAGCTTTCTTT. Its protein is CAISPTENTEAFF.

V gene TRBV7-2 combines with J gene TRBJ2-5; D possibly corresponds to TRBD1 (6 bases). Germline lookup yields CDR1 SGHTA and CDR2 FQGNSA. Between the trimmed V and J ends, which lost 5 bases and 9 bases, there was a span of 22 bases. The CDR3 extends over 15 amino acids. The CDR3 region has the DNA TGTGCCAGCAGCAATAGTGGGCCCAGGGGAGCGGCCCAGTACTTC. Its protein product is CASSNSGPRGAAQYF.

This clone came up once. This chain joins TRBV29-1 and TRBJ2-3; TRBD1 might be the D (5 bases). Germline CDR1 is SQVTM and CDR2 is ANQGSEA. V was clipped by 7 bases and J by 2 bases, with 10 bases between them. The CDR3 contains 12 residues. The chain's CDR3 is CSGGHNTDTQYF. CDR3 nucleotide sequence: TGCAGCGGCGGACATAACACAGATACGCAGTATTTT.

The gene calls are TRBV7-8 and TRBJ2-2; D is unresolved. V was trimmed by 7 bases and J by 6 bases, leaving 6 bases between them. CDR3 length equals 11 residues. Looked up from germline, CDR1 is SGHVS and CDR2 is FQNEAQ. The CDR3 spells CASTIAGELFF. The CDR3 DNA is TGTGCCAGCACTATCGCCGGGGAGCTGTTTTTT.

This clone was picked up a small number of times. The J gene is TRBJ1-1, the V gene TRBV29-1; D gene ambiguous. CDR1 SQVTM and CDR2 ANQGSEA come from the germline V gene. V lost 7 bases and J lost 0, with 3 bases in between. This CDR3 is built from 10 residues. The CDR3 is CSAMNTEAFF. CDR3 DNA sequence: TGCAGCGCAATGAACACTGAAGCTTTCTTT.